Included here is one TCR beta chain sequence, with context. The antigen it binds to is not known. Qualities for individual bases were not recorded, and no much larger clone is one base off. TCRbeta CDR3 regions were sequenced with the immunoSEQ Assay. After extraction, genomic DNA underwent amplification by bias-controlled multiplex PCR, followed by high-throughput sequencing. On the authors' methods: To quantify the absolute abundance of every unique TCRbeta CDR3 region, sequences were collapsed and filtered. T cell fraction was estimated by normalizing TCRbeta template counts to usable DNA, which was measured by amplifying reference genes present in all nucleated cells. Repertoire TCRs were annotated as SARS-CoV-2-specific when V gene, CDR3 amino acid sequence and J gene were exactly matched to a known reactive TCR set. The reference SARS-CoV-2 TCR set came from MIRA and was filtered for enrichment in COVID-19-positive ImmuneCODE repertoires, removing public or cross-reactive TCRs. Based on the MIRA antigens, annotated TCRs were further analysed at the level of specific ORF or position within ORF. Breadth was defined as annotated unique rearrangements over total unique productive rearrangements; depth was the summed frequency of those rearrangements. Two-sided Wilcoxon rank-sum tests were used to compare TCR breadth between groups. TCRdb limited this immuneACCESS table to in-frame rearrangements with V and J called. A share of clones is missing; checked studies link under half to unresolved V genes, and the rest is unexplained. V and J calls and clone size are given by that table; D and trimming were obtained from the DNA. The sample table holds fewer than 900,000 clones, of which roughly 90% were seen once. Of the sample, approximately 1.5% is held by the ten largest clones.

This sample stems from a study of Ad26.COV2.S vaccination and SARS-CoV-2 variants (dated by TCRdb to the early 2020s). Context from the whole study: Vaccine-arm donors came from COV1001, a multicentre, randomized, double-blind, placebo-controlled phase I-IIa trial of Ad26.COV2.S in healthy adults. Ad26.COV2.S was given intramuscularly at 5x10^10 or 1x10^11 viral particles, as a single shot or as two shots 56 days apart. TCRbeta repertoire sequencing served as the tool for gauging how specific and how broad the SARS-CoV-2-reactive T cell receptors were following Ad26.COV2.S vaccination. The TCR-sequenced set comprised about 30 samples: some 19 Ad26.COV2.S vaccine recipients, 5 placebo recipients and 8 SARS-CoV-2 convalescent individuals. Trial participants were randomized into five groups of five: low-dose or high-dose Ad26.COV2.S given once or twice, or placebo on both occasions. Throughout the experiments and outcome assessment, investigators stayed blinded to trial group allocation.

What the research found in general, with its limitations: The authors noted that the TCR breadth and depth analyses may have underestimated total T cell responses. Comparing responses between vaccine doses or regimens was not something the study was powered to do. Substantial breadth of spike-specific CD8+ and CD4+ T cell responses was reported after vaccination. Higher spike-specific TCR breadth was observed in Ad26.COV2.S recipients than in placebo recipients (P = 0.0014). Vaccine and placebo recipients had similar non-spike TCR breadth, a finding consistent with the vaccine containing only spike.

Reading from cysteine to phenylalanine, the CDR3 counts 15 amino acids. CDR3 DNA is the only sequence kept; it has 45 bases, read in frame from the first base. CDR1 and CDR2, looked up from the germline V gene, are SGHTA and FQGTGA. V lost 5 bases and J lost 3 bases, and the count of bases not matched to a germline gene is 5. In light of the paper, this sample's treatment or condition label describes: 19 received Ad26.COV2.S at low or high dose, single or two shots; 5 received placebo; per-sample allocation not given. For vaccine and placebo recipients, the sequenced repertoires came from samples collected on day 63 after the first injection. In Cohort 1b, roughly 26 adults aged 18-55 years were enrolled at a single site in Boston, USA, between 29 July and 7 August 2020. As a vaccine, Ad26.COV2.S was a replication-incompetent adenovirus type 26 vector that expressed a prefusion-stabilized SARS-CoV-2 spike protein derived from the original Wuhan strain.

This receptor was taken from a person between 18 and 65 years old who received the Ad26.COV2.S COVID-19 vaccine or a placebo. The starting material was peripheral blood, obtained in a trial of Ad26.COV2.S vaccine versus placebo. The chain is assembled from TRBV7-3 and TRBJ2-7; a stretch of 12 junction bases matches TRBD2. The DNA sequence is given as TGTGCCAGCAGCCTAGCGGGGGGGAATTTCTACGAGCAGTACTTC. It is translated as CASSLAGGNFYEQYF.